This entry is about one T cell receptor (beta chain). Its antigen remains undetermined. Base qualities are not recorded, but no much larger clone differs from it by a single base. Instrument used: Illumina HiSeq 2500. To make first-strand cDNA, Superscript III was used along with a set of TRAV- and TRBV-specific primers so that both the TCRalpha and TCRbeta chains were covered. TCRs were amplified with Phusion for approximately 19 PCR cycles using a constant-region primer together with the adapter attached to the V primers. The MessageAmp II aRNA Amplification Kit was used to amplify the isolated mRNA, with in vitro transcription run for approximately 15 hours at 37 degrees C. mRNA for TCR sequencing was isolated with the Dynabeads mRNA DIRECT Purification Kit. Indexed Illumina adapters were added in a second roughly 25-cycle Phusion PCR, and the resulting products were purified with AMPure XP beads. Concerning the study's data processing: Custom Perl scripts were used to pool TCR sequences that encoded the same protein, to remove out-of-frame sequences, and to calculate the abundance of each clonotype. TCR sequences supported by only a single read were excluded from analysis. Among the metrics used to describe the repertoires were Shannon entropy, Gini index, clonality, richness, and the frequency of TCRs shared between repertoires. TCRdb redid the processing of the public reads, applying fastp at Q25 and MiXCR, and retained in-frame beta chains. Entries are consolidated by CDR3 protein sequence, retaining the most common genes and DNA. TCRdb, rather than the study authors, made the V and J calls. The sample has some 39,000 distinct CDR3 sequences on record, about 28% of them singletons. The ten biggest clones cover about 3.7% of the sample.

The sample's time point label, in plain terms: before trial treatment. The donors took part in RACIN, a single-arm, phase I, dose-escalation trial that combined nivolumab, ipilimumab, aspirin, low-dose cyclophosphamide and low-dose radiotherapy. Eligible patients had advanced, TIL-negative solid tumors. The sample comes from a study of low-dose radiotherapy and immunotherapy resistance in tumors (dated by TCRdb to about 2022). About the full investigation: In Cohort 1, each fraction delivered 0.5 Gy every 2 weeks, and the prescribed total PTV dose was 6.5 Gy. For Cohort 2, the dose was 1 Gy per fraction given every two weeks, adding up to 13 Gy in total across 26 weeks. Nivolumab was administered intravenously as a 240 mg flat dose every two weeks, and ipilimumab was administered intravenously at 1 mg/kg every six weeks. Cyclophosphamide 200 mg/m2 was given intravenously every two weeks, one day before each radiation and immunotherapy administration. Starting on cycle 1 day 1, patients took 300 mg of aspirin by mouth once daily for four cycles. The trial did not randomize participants into treatment groups. Eight patients were included in the translational analysis: three from the first dose cohort and the first five from the second dose cohort.

The receptor was isolated from a male donor with gallbladder cancer. The sequences come from PBMCs, collected before treatment.

The DNA sequence is TGTGCCAGCAGTTCCCTCAGGGGGACCGGGGAGCTGTTTTTT. Its protein reads: CASSSLRGTGELFF. The sequence joins TRBV27 to TRBJ2-2; 7 bases in the junction line up with TRBD1. V is cut back by 4 bases and J by 5 bases, with 4 bases in the junction unmatched. Sequences MNHEY (CDR1) and SMNVEV (CDR2) are obtained from the germline V gene (reference sequence). From the cysteine up to the phenylalanine, the CDR3 has a length of 14 residues. Only the CDR3 part of the read is kept: 42 bases, read in frame from the first base.